This T cell receptor beta chain was captured in a study of control samples from healthy donors and cancer patients. Repertoires were generated with immunoSEQ multiplex PCR, while TCRdb's copy carries only in-frame clones and drops some. The table has over 85,000 clones, 88% seen once; the top ten hold roughly 3.5%. The material sequenced was PBMCs. The sequence came from a woman aged 55-69 years with lung cancer.

DNA for the CDR3: TGTGCCAGCAGCTTGGGTCCGGCGGCTTTCTTT. Protein product: CASSLGPAAFF. J is TRBJ1-1 and V is TRBV5-6; no reliable D call. V lost 0 bases and J lost 11, with 8 bases in between. The V gene's germline CDR1 is SGHDT and CDR2 YYEEEE. The CDR3 is 11 amino acids.